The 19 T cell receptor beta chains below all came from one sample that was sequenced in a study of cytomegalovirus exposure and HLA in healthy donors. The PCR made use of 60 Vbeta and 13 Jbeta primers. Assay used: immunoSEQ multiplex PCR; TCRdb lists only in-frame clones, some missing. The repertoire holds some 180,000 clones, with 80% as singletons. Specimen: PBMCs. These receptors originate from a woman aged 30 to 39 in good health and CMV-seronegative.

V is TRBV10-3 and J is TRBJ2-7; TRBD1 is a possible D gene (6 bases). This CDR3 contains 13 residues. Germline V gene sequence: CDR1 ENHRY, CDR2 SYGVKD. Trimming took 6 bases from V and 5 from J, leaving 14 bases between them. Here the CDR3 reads CAIRETGFDEQYF. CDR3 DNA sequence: TGTGCCATCAGGGAAACAGGGTTTGACGAGCAGTACTTC.

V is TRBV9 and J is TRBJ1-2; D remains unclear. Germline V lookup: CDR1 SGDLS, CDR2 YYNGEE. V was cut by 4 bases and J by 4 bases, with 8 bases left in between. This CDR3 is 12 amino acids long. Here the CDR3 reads CASSLEGYGYTF. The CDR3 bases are TGTGCCAGCAGCCTCGAGGGCTATGGCTACACCTTC.

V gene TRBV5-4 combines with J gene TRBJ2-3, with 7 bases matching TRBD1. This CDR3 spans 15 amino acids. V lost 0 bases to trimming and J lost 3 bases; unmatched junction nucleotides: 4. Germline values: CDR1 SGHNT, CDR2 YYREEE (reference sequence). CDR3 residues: CASSLAGTATDTQYF. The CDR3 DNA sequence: TGTGCCAGCAGCTTGGCCGGGACAGCGACAGATACGCAGTATTTT. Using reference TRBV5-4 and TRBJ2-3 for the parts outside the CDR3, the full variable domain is ETGVTQSPTHLIKTRGQQVTLRCSSQSGHNTVSWYQQALGQGPQFIFQYYREEENGRGNFPPRFSGLQFPNYSSELNVNALELDDSALYLCASSLAGTATDTQYFGPGTRLTVL.

CDR3: CASSVELGRGYGYTF. The CDR3 bases are TGTGCCAGCAGCGTAGAACTGGGCCGGGGCTATGGCTACACCTTC. The rearrangement links TRBV9 to TRBJ1-2; D uncertain. V shed 0 bases and J shed 4 bases, with 13 bases lying between them. The length of the CDR3 is 15 residues. CDR1 is SGDLS, CDR2 YYNGEE, per germline. The complete variable domain, with remaining parts taken from reference TRBV9 and TRBJ1-2, reads DSGVTQTPKHLITATGQRVTLRCSPRSGDLSVYWYQQSLDQGLQFLIQYYNGEERAKGNILERFSAQQFPDLHSELNLSSLELGDSALYFCASSVELGRGYGYTFGSGTRLTVV.

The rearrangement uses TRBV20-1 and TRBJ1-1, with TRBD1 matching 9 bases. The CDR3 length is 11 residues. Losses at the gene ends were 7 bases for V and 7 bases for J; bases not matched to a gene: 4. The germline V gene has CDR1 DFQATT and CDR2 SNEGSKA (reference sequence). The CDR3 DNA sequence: TGCAGTGGCAGGACAGGGGATGAAGCTTTCTTT. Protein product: CSGRTGDEAFF.

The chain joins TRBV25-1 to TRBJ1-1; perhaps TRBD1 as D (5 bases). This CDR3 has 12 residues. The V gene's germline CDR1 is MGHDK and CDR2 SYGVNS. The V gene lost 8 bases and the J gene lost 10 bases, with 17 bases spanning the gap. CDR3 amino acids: CASRAQGRAAFF. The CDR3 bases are TGTGCCAGCCGAGCCCAGGGTCGGGCAGCTTTCTTT.

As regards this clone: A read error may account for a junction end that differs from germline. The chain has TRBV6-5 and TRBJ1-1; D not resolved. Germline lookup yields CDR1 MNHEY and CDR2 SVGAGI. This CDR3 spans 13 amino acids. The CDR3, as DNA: TGTACCAGCAGTTACTTCGGGAACACTGAAGCTTTCTTT. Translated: CTSSYFGNTEAFF.

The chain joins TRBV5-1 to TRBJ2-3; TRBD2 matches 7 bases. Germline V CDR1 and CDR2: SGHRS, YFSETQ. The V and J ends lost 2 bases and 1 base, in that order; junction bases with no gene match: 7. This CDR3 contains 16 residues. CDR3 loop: CASSLGLVTGTDTQYF. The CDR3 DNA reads TGCGCCAGCAGCTTAGGACTAGTAACCGGCACAGATACGCAGTATTTT.

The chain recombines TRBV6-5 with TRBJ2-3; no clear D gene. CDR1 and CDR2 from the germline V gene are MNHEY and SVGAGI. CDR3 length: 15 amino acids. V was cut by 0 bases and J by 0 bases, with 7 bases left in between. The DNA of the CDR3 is TGTGCCAGCAGTTACTCGGAGACTAGCACAGATACGCAGTATTTT. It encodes CASSYSETSTDTQYF.

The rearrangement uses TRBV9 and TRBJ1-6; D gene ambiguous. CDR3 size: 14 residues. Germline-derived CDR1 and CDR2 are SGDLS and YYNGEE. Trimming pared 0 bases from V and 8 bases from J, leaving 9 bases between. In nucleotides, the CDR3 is TGTGCCAGCAGCGTAGCGGGAAGGGATTCACCCCTCCACTTT. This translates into CASSVAGRDSPLHF. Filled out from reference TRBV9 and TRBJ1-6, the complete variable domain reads DSGVTQTPKHLITATGQRVTLRCSPRSGDLSVYWYQQSLDQGLQFLIQYYNGEERAKGNILERFSAQQFPDLHSELNLSSLELGDSALYFCASSVAGRDSPLHFGNGTRLTVT.

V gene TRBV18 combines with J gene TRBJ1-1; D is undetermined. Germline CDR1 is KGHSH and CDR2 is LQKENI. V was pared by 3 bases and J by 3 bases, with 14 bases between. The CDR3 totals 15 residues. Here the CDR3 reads CASSPRDGLYTEAFF. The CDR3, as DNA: TGTGCCAGCTCACCTCGAGACGGGTTATACACTGAAGCTTTCTTT.

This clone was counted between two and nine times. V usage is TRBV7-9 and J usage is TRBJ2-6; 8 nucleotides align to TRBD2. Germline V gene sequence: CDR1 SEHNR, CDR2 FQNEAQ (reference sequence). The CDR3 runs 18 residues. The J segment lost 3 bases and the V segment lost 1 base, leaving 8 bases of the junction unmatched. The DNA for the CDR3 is TGTGCCAGCAGCTTAGGCAGCGGGGGAGACGGTGGGGCCAACGTCCTGACTTTC. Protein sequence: CASSLGSGGDGGANVLTF.

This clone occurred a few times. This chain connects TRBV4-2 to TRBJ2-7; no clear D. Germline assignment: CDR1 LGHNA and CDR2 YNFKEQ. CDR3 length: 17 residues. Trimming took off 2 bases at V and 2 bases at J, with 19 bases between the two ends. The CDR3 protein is CASSQPLTRWSTYEQYF. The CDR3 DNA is TGTGCCAGCAGCCAACCCTTAACGAGATGGAGTACCTACGAGCAGTACTTC.

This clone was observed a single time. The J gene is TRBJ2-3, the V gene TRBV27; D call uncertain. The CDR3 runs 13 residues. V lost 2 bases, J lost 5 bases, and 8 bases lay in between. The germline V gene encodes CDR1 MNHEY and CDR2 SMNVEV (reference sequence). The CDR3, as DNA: TGTGCCAGCAGTTTAAGACCGGGAGATACGCAGTATTTT. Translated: CASSLRPGDTQYF.

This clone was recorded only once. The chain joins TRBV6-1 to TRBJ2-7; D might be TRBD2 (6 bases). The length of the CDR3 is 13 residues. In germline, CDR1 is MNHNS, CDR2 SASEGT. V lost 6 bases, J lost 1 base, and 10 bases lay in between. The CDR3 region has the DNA TGTGCCAGCAGGGGACTTTCTTCCTACGAGCAGTACTTC. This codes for CASRGLSSYEQYF.

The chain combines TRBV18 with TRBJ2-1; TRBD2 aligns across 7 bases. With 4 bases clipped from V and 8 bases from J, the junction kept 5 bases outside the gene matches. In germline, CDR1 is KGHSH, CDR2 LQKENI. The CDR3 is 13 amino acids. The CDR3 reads CASSQYLADEQFF. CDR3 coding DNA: TGTGCCAGCTCACAATATCTAGCGGATGAGCAGTTCTTC. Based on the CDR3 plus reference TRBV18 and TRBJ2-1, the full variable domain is NAGVMQNPRHLVRRRGQEARLRCSPMKGHSHVYWYRQLPEEGLKFMVYLQKENIIDESGMPKERFSAEFPKEGPSILRIQQVVRGDSAAYFCASSQYLADEQFFGPGTRLTVL.

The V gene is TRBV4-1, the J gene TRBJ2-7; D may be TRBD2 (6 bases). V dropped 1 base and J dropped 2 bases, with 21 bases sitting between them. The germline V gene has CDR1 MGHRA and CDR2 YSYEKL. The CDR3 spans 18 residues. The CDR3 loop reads CASSQGGWAGSNTYEQYF. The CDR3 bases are TGCGCCAGCAGCCAAGGTGGTTGGGCGGGGAGCAACACCTACGAGCAGTACTTC.

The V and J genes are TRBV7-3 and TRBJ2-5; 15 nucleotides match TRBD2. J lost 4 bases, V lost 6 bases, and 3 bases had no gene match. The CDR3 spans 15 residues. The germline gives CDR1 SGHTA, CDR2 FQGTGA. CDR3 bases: TGTGCCAGCAGTCGGACTAGCGGGGGGGGAGAGACCCAGTACTTC. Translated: CASSRTSGGGETQYF.

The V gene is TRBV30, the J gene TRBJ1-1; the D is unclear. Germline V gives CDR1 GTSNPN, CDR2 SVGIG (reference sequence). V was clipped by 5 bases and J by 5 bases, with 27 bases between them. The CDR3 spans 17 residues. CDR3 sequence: CAWEGIYREIRGTEAFF. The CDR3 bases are TGTGCCTGGGAAGGGATTTATAGGGAAATTCGGGGAACTGAAGCTTTCTTT. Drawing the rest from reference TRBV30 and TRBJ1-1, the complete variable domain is SQTIHQWPATLVQPVGSPLSLECTVEGTSNPNLYWYRQAAGRGLQLLFYSVGIGQISSEVPQNLSASRPQDRQFILSSKKLLLSDSGFYLCAWEGIYREIRGTEAFFGQGTRLTVV.